These T cell receptor beta chains were read from a single sample in a study of blood T cell repertoires in COVID-19. TCRdb's copy holds only in-frame clones and misses some; the assay was immunoSEQ multiplex PCR. Of about 280,000 clones listed, 89% are singletons. The sample comprised peripheral blood. These receptors originate from a woman under 40 with COVID-19, enrolled during active disease. CDR3s include the opening cysteine and the closing phenylalanine or tryptophan. Each record gives: V gene, J gene, CDR3 protein.

>TRBV6-2/TRBV6-3|TRBJ2-7
CASSYIGTGGYEQYF
>TRBV5-1|TRBJ1-5
CASSSGQRNQPQHF
>TRBV25-1|TRBJ1-1
CASSDSGAVVNTEAFF
>TRBV2|TRBJ2-3
CAAGYRGRVTDTQYF
>TRBV20-1|TRBJ2-7
CSPGLLYEQYF
>TRBV12-5|TRBJ1-1
CASGTDREANAFF
>TRBV7-9|TRBJ2-1
CASTRGGGRDNEQFF
>TRBV19|TRBJ2-7
CASSSGGAYEQYF
>TRBV24-1|TRBJ1-5
CATSDNRVDRPQHF
>TRBV7-7|TRBJ2-7
CASSLRQGSEQYF
>TRBV3-1/TRBV3-2|TRBJ1-1
CASSPWGEGAAFF